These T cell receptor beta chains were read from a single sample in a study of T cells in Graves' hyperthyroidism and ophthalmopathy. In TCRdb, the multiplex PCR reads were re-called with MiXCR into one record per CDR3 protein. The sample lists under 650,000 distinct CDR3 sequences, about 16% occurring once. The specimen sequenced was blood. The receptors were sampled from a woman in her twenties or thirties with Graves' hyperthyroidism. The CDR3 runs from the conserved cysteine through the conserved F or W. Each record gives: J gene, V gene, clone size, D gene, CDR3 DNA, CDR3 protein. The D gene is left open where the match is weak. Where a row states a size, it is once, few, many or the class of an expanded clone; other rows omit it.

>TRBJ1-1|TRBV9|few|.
TGTGCCAGCAGTAAGGGGGTCATGAACACTGAAGCTTTCTTT
CASSKGVMNTEAFF
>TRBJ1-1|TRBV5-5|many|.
TGTGCCAGCAGCTTGGGATTCTTAGCGACGCTGAACACTGAAGCTTTCTTT
CASSLGFLATLNTEAFF
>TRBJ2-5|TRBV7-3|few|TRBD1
TGTGCCAGCAGCTTCGGGGGACAGGGTGAGACCCAGTACTTC
CASSFGGQGETQYF
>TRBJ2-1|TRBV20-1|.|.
TGCAGTGCTAAGGAAGGGGTCTTC
CSAKEGVF
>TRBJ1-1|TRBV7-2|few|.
TGTGCCAGCAGCCCCAGAACAGGGACCACTGAAGCTTTCTTT
CASSPRTGTTEAFF
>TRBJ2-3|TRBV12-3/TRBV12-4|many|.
TGTGCCAGCAGTTTTTACAGGGAAGCAGATACGCAGTATTTT
CASSFYREADTQYF
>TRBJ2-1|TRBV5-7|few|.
TGTGCCAGCAGCGTGGGACCCCCCGGGGGTGAGCAGTTCTTC
CASSVGPPGGEQFF
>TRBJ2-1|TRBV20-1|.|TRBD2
TGCAGTGCTAGAGACTGGGCGGGAGACTCAAGGGATGAGCAGTTCTTC
CSARDWAGDSRDEQFF
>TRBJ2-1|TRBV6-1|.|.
TGTGCCAGCAGTGAAGGGGGGGCGGGATTCTACAATGAGCAGTTCTTC
CASSEGGAGFYNEQFF
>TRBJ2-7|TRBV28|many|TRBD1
TGCGCCAGCAGTTTAACGGGACAGGTTAACTACGAGCAGTACTTC
CASSLTGQVNYEQYF
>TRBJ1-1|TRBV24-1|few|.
TGTGCCACCAGTGATGCGACTGAAGCTTTCTTT
CATSDATEAFF
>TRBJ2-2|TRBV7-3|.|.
TGTGCCAGCAGCTTGAGAAACTGGGAGAACACCGGGGAGCTGTTTTTT
CASSLRNWENTGELFF
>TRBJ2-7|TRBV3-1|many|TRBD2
TGTGCCAGCAGCCCCGGGGCGGGGGTTTCCTACGAGCAGTACTTC
CASSPGAGVSYEQYF
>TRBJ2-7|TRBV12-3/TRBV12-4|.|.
TGTGCCAGCAGTTTGCGGGGCGAGTGGGTTCGGAACGAGCAGTACTTC
CASSLRGEWVRNEQYF
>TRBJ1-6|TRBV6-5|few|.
TGTGCCAGCAGTTCAAGGGATGGAGGCTCACCCCTCCACTTT
CASSSRDGGSPLHF
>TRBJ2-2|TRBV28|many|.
TGTGCCAGCACCGGACCGCCCCGAACCTACACCGGGGAGCTGTTTTTT
CASTGPPRTYTGELFF
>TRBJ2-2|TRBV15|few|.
TGTGCCACCAGCAGAGATTTTAGGAACACCCGGGAGCTGTTTTTT
CATSRDFRNTRELFF
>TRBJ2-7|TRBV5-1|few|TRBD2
TGCGCCAGCAACCAGGGACTAGCGGGAGTTGTCGAGCAGTACTTC
CASNQGLAGVVEQYF